This section outlines one T cell receptor (beta chain) sequence together with its context. Looked up from germline, CDR1 is SGHRS and CDR2 is YFSETQ. The CDR3 is 15 residues long. Trimming took 3 bases from V and 5 from J; bases not matched to a gene: 1. The method was immunoSEQ multiplex PCR; TCRdb's version includes in-frame clones alone and lacks a portion of them. The repertoire holds about 100,000 clones, with around 92% as singletons. The data derive from a study of T cell changes during pregnancy in multiple sclerosis. The chain recombines TRBV5-1 with TRBJ2-3, with TRBD2 matching over 15 bases. This clonotype originated in a female donor with multiple sclerosis, enrolled in a pregnancy study. The sample consisted of peripheral blood, taken after pregnancy. CDR3: CASSSGLAGGDTQYF. In nucleotides, the CDR3 is TGCGCCAGCAGCTCGGGACTAGCGGGAGGAGATACGCAGTATTTT.